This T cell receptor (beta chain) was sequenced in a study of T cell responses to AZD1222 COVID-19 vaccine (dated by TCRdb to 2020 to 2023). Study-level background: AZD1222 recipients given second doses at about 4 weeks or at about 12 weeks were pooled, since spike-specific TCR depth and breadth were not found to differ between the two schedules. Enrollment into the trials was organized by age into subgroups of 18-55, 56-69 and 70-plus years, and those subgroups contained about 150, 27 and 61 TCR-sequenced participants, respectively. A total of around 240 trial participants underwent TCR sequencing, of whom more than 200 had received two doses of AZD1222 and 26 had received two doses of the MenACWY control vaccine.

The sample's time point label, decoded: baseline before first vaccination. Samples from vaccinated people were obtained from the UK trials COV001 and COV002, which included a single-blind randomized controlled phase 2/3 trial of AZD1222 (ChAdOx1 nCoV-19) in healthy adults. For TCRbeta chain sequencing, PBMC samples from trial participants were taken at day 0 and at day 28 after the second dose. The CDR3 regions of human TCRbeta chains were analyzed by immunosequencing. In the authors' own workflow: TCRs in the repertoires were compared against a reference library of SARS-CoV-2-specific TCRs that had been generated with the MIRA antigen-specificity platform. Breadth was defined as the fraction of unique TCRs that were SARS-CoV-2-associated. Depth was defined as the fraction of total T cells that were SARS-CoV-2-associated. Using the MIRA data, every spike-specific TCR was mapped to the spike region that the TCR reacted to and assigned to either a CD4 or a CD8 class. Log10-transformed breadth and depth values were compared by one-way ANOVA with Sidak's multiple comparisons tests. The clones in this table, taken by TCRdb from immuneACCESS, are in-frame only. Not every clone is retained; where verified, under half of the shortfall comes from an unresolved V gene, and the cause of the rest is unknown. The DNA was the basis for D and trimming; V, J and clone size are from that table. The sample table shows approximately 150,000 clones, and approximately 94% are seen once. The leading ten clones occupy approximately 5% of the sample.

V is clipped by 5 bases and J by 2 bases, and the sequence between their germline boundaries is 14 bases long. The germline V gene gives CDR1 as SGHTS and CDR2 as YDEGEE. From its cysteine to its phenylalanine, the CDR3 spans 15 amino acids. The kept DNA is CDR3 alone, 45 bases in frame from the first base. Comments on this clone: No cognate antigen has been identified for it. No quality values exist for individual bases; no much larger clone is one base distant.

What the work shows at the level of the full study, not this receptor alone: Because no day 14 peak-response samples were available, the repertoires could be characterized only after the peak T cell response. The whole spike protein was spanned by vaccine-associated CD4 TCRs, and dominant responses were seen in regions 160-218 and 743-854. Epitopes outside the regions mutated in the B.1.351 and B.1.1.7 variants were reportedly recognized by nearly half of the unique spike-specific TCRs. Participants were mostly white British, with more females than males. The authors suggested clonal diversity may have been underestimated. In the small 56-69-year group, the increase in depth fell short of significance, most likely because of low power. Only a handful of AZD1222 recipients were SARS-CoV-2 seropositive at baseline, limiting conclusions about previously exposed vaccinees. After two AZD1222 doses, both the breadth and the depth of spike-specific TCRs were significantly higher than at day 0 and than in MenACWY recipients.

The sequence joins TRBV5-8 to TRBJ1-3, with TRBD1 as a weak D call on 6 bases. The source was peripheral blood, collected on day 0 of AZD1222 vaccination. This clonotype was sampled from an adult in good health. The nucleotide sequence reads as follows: TGTGCCAGCAGTCGACGACAGGCAACTGGAAACACCATATATTTT. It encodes CASSRRQATGNTIYF.